This paragraph reports one T cell receptor (beta chain). This clonotype was observed at least ten times. What antigen it recognizes has not been identified. No base qualities exist here, and no much larger clone lies one base off it. The TCR beta CDR3 regions were amplified from the RNA transcripts. The first round of RT-PCR for the TCR CDR3 was performed with the HTBI primer set and the Qiagen OneStep RT-PCR kit. Libraries were constructed in a second round of multiplex PCR, after which size selection and purification were carried out. Libraries were sequenced paired-end with 100 bp reads on an Illumina HiSeq2000. The study's processing was this. SOAPnuke was used to process the raw data, removing reads that contained adapters or uncalled bases, had a mean Phred below 15, or lacked an exact match to the constant primer or identifier. High-quality paired reads were merged using COPE v1.2.5, and each unique nucleotide sequence was defined as a clonotype. MiTCR v1.1 was used to align the clonotypes against IMGT TRBV, TRBD and TRBJ reference segments. The analysis included only V-J combinations with a frequency above 0.0001, which together covered over 98% of the repertoires. The TCS score was defined as F50 (clonal expansion) divided by E x V (chaos), with BLOSUM62-based TCRdist calculated between CDR3 peptides within each V-J. Welch's t-statistics and random forest reduced fewer than 550 V-J features to 13, which were used in a naive Bayes classifier (R e1071). TCRdb took the public reads, trimmed them with fastp at Q25, ran MiXCR for clone calling and kept in-frame beta chains. Records with the same CDR3 protein are collapsed into one entry carrying the most frequent genes and DNA. None of the V and J calls come from the authors' own analysis; TCRdb made them. In this sample the table shows some 360,000 distinct CDR3 sequences, over 15% of which occur a single time. The biggest ten clones account for roughly a sixth of the sample.

Trimmed from V: 6 bases; trimmed from J: 0 bases; junction bases lacking a gene match: 13. The CDR3 contains 17 residues, cysteine and phenylalanine counted. Of the read, only the CDR3 DNA is kept; its 51 bases are in frame from base 1. CDR1 and CDR2, looked up from the germline V gene, are MGHDK and SYGVNS. The sample is drawn from a study of T cells in Graves' hyperthyroidism and ophthalmopathy (dated by TCRdb to the late 2010s). With regard to the full study: Peripheral blood samples were taken at the time of initial diagnosis, prior to any treatment. To identify TCR V-J signatures that set the groups apart, the researchers used a discovery cohort of about a hundred patients, made up of 40 to 45 with Graves' ophthalmopathy and about 60 with stable Graves' hyperthyroidism. Prospective prediction of ophthalmopathy was tested in an independent validation cohort of fewer than 20 hyperthyroidism patients and approximately 17 patients who later progressed to ophthalmopathy. The roughly 94 discovery patients were randomly divided into training and test sets at a 7:3 ratio. The study also compared thyroid tissue and blood T-cell repertoires from about six Graves' hyperthyroidism patients. After sampling, hyperthyroidism patients received methimazole starting at 30 mg daily, and ophthalmopathy patients received high-dose intravenous methylprednisolone. TCR Vbeta CDR3 sequencing of 130 to 150 peripheral blood samples (over 40 ophthalmopathy, 75 hyperthyroidism and approximately 17 progressor patients) is reported in the paper. Overall study outcomes, separate from this receptor: In cross-validation, a model built on a 13 V-J signature told ophthalmopathy apart from stable hyperthyroidism with approximately 91% sensitivity and roughly 83% specificity, and in testing the same model reached 80%/75%. During validation, the model predicted progression to ophthalmopathy a median of about 5.9 months ahead of onset, with approximately 71% sensitivity and about 72% specificity. Sample size was not statistically predetermined, and blinding of investigators to group allocation was not performed. Most expanded thyroid clonotypes (frequency above 0.001) were also detected in blood, suggesting blood repertoires may reflect thyroid immune responses.

In the ophthalmopathy patients, disease was moderately to severely active, with a Clinical Activity Score of 3 or more, a NOSPECS grade of 4 or more, and a duration of less than 3 months. The study excluded patients with uncontrolled infections, other autoimmune diseases, pregnancy or lactation. Diagnoses were established on the basis of clinical symptoms, serum thyroxine and TRAb, thyroid ultrasound, and orbital computed tomography. PBMCs were isolated from about 10 ml of fresh peripheral blood by Ficoll-Paque density gradient centrifugation. Total RNA was extracted with Trizol reagent, and quality was checked on an Agilent 2100 Bioanalyzer.

The clonotype comes from a woman aged 40 to 50 with Graves' ophthalmopathy. The sequencing sample was made of blood. The sequence links TRBV25-1 to TRBJ1-2; 7 middle bases align to TRBD1. The bases are TGTGCCAGCAGAACCCCCCCCCCGGGACAGACTAACTATGGCTACACCTTC. Its translation reads: CASRTPPPGQTNYGYTF.